This T cell receptor (beta chain) is drawn from a study of patients and donors after allogeneic stem cell transplantation. TCRdb re-called the RT-PCR reads with MiXCR, one entry per CDR3 protein. The sample shows some 960,000 distinct CDR3 sequences, roughly 18% of them seen only once. This clonotype was picked up a small number of times. The sequence was collected from a human donor who was either an allogeneic HSCT recipient or a stem cell or donor lymphocyte infusion donor (not recorded which). It is not recorded whose cells these are; they may come from a transplant donor. Sequenced material: blood, either unsorted or a sorted T cell fraction (not recorded which).

The CDR3 nucleotides read TGCAGTGCTCTACGGACTAGCGGGACCTTTTACGAGCAGTACTTC. It is translated as CSALRTSGTFYEQYF. This chain connects TRBV20-1 to TRBJ2-7, with 12 bases identical to TRBD2. V lost 5 bases, J lost 4 bases, and 9 bases stayed unmatched. This CDR3 is 15 amino acids long. CDR1 and CDR2 from the germline V gene are DFQATT and SNEGSKA (reference sequence).